A single sample is the source of the 20 T cell receptor beta chains below, sequenced in a study of blood T cell repertoires in COVID-19. The repertoire was sequenced with immunoSEQ multiplex PCR; TCRdb's copy has only in-frame clones and lacks some. The repertoire holds over 60,000 clones, with about 89% as singletons. Sample: peripheral blood. Receptors originate from a woman aged 55-69 years with acute or convalescent COVID-19.

This clone was detected once. This sequence joins TRBV9 and TRBJ1-1; D possibly corresponds to TRBD1 (5 bases). Germline values: CDR1 SGDLS, CDR2 YYNGEE. Trimming cost V 2 bases and J 2 bases, with 7 bases left between them. The CDR3 loop spans 13 amino acids. CDR3 in amino acids: CASSVGANTEAFF. The CDR3, as DNA: TGTGCCAGCAGCGTTGGGGCAAACACTGAAGCTTTCTTT. The full variable domain, completed using reference TRBV9 and TRBJ1-1, is DSGVTQTPKHLITATGQRVTLRCSPRSGDLSVYWYQQSLDQGLQFLIQYYNGEERAKGNILERFSAQQFPDLHSELNLSSLELGDSALYFCASSVGANTEAFFGQGTRLTVV.

The chain combines TRBV9 with TRBJ1-1; TRBD1 might be the D (5 bases). V lost 3 bases, J lost 3 bases, and 12 bases lay in between. The CDR3 is made up of 14 amino acids. Germline CDR1 reads SGDLS; CDR2 reads YYNGEE. The CDR3 region has the DNA TGTGCCAGCAGCGCAGGGCGGGGTGACACTGAAGCTTTCTTT. This translates into CASSAGRGDTEAFF.

This chain links TRBV28 with TRBJ1-2; TRBD1 agrees at 9 bases. With V trimmed by 5 bases and J by 6 bases, 10 bases remained unmatched. Germline assignment: CDR1 MDHEN and CDR2 SYDVKM. This CDR3 region has 15 residues. The CDR3 DNA reads TGTGCCAGCAGTCCCCTACAGGGGGCTAGAAATGGCTACACCTTC. Its translation is CASSPLQGARNGYTF.

The V and J genes are TRBV6-5 and TRBJ2-7; the match to TRBD2 covers 10 bases. This CDR3 is 14 amino acids long. After removal of 5 bases from V and 2 bases from J, the junction contained 3 bases not matched to a gene. The germline V gene has CDR1 MNHEY and CDR2 SVGAGI. The CDR3 DNA reads TGTGCCAGCAGTCGCGGACTAGCGGCCTACGAGCAGTACTTC. This encodes CASSRGLAAYEQYF.

This sequence joins TRBV14 and TRBJ2-2, with D perhaps matching TRBD1 (5 bases). The CDR3 runs 14 residues. Trimming removed 6 bases from V and 6 bases from J, with 14 bases in between. Per the germline V gene, CDR1 is SGHDN and CDR2 is FVKESK. This CDR3 reads CASSLNRLSGELFF. In nucleotides, the CDR3 is TGTGCCAGCAGTCTAAACAGGTTGTCCGGGGAGCTGTTTTTT. The complete variable domain, with remaining parts taken from reference TRBV14 and TRBJ2-2, reads EAGVTQFPSHSVIEKGQTVTLRCDPISGHDNLYWYRRVMGKEIKFLLHFVKESKQDESGMPNNRFLAERTGGTYSTLKVQPAELEDSGVYFCASSLNRLSGELFFGEGSRLTVL.

J is TRBJ2-3 and V is TRBV4-1; D is ambiguous. V dropped 0 bases and J dropped 2 bases, with 3 bases sitting between them. The CDR3 totals 13 residues. CDR1 and CDR2 from the germline V gene are MGHRA and YSYEKL. This CDR3 is CASSQDYTDTQYF. DNA for the CDR3: TGCGCCAGCAGCCAAGATTACACAGATACGCAGTATTTT.

The rearrangement joins TRBV6-6 to TRBJ2-7, with D possibly matching TRBD2 (7 bases). V shed 6 bases and J shed 2 bases, with 8 bases lying between them. This CDR3 has 12 residues. Germline V CDR1 and CDR2: MNHNY, SVGAGI (reference sequence). CDR3 sequence (DNA): TGTGCCAGCAGGCGGGGGCCCTACGAGCAGTACTTC. This gives the protein CASRRGPYEQYF.

The chain is built from TRBV2 and TRBJ1-5; D may be TRBD1 (5 bases). CDR3 length: 14 residues. Trimming cost V 4 bases and J 6 bases, with 13 bases left between them. The germline V gene encodes CDR1 SNHLY and CDR2 FYNNEI. The CDR3, as DNA: TGTGCCAGCAGTGTGGCCGGGGGAGGTCAGCCCCAGCATTTT. This gives the protein CASSVAGGGQPQHF.

This clone was picked up one time. The rearrangement joins TRBV6-5 to TRBJ2-5; weak D call: TRBD2 (6 bases). The CDR3 is 12 residues long. Germline V CDR1 and CDR2: MNHEY, SVGAGI. V was pared by 6 bases and J by 5 bases, with 10 bases between. The CDR3 here is CASRRGEETQYF. The CDR3 region has the DNA TGTGCCAGCAGGCGGGGAGAGGAGACCCAGTACTTC.

The chain has TRBV6-6 and TRBJ1-1, with D perhaps TRBD1 (5 bases). The CDR3 runs 13 residues. Germline-derived CDR1 and CDR2 are MNHNY and SVGAGI (reference sequence). Trimming took off 4 bases at V and 1 base at J, with 7 bases between the two ends. This chain's CDR3 is CASSFGGNTEAFF. The CDR3 DNA sequence: TGTGCCAGCAGTTTCGGGGGGAACACTGAAGCTTTCTTT.

The genes are TRBV6-5 and TRBJ1-3; a weak D match, TRBD1 (5 bases). There are 12 residues in the CDR3. CDR1 MNHEY and CDR2 SVGAGI come from the germline V gene. Trimming took 4 bases from V and 9 from J, leaving 10 bases between them. CDR3 DNA: TGTGCCAGCAGTTCCTTCGGGGGCACCATATATTTT. Translated, it gives CASSSFGGTIYF.

V is TRBV12-5 and J is TRBJ2-5, with TRBD1 identical over 9 bases. This CDR3 spans 14 amino acids. J was trimmed by 2 bases and V by 5 bases; bases with no gene match: 3. The V gene's germline CDR1 is LGHNT and CDR2 FRNRAP. The CDR3 bases are TGTGCTAGTGGTACTGGACAGGGGCAAGAGACCCAGTACTTC. Its protein product is CASGTGQGQETQYF.

V is TRBV20-1 and J is TRBJ2-3, with D maybe TRBD1 (5 bases). V was clipped by 3 bases and J by 5 bases, with 15 bases between them. The CDR3 is made up of 14 amino acids. CDR1 and CDR2 (germline): DFQATT, SNEGSKA (reference sequence). CDR3 sequence reads: CSASPQGKGDTQYF. The CDR3 DNA is TGCAGTGCTAGTCCCCAGGGAAAAGGAGATACGCAGTATTTT.

The chain joins TRBV5-6 to TRBJ2-2, with 9 nucleotides matching TRBD1. Trimming took 4 bases from V and 7 from J; bases not matched to a gene: 14. This CDR3 is 17 amino acids long. Germline-derived CDR1 and CDR2 are SGHDT and YYEEEE. CDR3 DNA: TGTGCCAGCAGCGATACAGGGGGCGCCGACATTGGCGGGGAGCTGTTTTTT. Translating it yields CASSDTGGADIGGELFF.

This chain connects TRBV9 to TRBJ2-7; weak D call: TRBD1 (6 bases). Germline lookup yields CDR1 SGDLS and CDR2 YYNGEE. This CDR3 region has 15 residues. The V and J ends lost 5 bases and 1 base respectively, with 16 bases between them. The CDR3 loop is CASSSRQANSYEQYF. The DNA for the CDR3 is TGTGCCAGCAGTTCCCGACAGGCCAATTCCTACGAGCAGTACTTC.

In its sample, this clone was seen once. The chain joins TRBV6-6 to TRBJ1-3, with 11 bases aligning to TRBD1. Losses at the gene ends were 5 bases for V and 4 bases for J; bases not matched to a gene: 4. The V gene's germline CDR1 is MNHNY and CDR2 SVGAGI (reference sequence). The CDR3 contains 15 residues. In DNA form, the CDR3 reads TGTGCCAGCAGTAGGACAGGGGGCGAAGGAAACACCATATATTTT. Protein sequence: CASSRTGGEGNTIYF.

The J gene is TRBJ1-3, the V gene TRBV19, with D perhaps matching TRBD1 (6 bases). Trimming took 7 bases from V and 0 from J, leaving 13 bases between them. CDR3 length: 15 amino acids. Germline loops: CDR1 LNHDA, CDR2 SQIVND (reference sequence). This chain's CDR3 is CASTQGPDSGNTIYF. The CDR3 coding sequence is TGTGCCAGTACGCAGGGGCCCGACTCTGGAAACACCATATATTTT.

This clone has just one count. V is TRBV6-6 and J is TRBJ2-2; D gene uncertain. Germline CDR1 and CDR2: MNHNY and SVGAGI (reference sequence). V was trimmed by 4 bases and J by 4 bases, leaving 13 bases between them. The CDR3 covers 15 residues. CDR3 in amino acids: CASSWLRVITGELFF. The CDR3, as DNA: TGTGCCAGCAGTTGGTTACGGGTTATCACCGGGGAGCTGTTTTTT.

V is TRBV12-1 and J is TRBJ1-5. TRBV12-1 is a documented pseudogene. The CDR3 spans 17 residues. This CDR3 reads CASSSNPQEGGNQPQHF. As DNA, the CDR3 is TGTGCCAGCAGCTCTAACCCTCAAGAGGGTGGAAATCAGCCCCAGCATTTT.

The CDR3 nucleotides read TGCGCCAGCAGCTCGCTCCAGGGAGGCTATGGCTACACCTTC. This encodes CASSSLQGGYGYTF. This chain joins TRBV5-1 and TRBJ1-2, with a weak D call TRBD1 (5 bases). This CDR3 region has 14 residues. V was cut by 3 bases and J by 4 bases, with 13 bases left in between. In germline, CDR1 is SGHRS, CDR2 YFSETQ.